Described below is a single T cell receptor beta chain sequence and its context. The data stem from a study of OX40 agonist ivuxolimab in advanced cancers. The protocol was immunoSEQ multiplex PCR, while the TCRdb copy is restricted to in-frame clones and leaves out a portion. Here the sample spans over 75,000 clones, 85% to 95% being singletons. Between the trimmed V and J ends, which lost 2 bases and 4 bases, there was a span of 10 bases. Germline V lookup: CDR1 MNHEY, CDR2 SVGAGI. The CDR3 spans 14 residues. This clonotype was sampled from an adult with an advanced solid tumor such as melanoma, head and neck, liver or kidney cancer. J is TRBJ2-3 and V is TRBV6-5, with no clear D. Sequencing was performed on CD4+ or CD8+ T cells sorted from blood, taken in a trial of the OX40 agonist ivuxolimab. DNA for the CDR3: TGTGCCAGCAGTTACCAGACAATGCCAGATACGCAGTATTTT. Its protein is CASSYQTMPDTQYF.